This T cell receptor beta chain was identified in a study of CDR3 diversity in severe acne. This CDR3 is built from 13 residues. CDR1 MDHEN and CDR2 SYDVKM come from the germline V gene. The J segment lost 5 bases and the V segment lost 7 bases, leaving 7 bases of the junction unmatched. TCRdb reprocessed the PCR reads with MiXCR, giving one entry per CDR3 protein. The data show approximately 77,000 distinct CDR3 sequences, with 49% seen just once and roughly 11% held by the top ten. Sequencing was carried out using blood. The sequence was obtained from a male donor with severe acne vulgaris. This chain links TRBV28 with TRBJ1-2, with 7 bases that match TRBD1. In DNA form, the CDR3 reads TGTGCCAGCACCCAGGGGGGCACATATGGCTACACCTTC. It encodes CASTQGGTYGYTF.